The clone carrying this T cell receptor beta chain was seen more than once but under ten times. Germline CDR1 GTSNPN, CDR2 SVGIG (reference sequence). With 3 bases removed from V and 1 base from J, the gap between germline ends came to 24 bases. The CDR3 is 18 residues long. This entry comes from a study of immune evolution from preneoplasia to lung adenocarcinoma. Data came from immunoSEQ multiplex PCR; TCRdb stores just in-frame clones and leaves some out. The profile covers 4,000 to 5,000 clones, with less than 80% appearing a single time and around 9.1% taken by the ten largest. The sequence came from a person between 50 and 69 years old with lung adenocarcinoma. The genes are TRBV30 and TRBJ1-2; the D gene is possibly TRBD1 (5 bases). The sequenced sample was FFPE normal lung tissue adjacent to the tumor. CDR3 sequence reads: CAWRPFLRGRGSNYGYTF. The CDR3, as DNA: TGTGCCTGGAGACCCTTCCTGCGGGGCCGGGGGAGTAACTATGGCTACACCTTC.